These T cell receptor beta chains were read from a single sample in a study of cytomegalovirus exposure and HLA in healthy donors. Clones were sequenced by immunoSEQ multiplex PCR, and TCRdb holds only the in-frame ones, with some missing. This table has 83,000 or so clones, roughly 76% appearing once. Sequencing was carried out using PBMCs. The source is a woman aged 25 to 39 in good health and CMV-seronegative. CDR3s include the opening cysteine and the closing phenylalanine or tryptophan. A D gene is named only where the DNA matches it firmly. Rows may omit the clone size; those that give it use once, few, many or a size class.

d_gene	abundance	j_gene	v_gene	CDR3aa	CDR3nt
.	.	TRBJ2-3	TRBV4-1	CASSPSTASTDTQYF	TGCGCCAGCAGCCCATCGACAGCTAGCACAGATACGCAGTATTTT
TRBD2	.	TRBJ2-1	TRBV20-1	CSARRGMEQFF	TGCAGTGCTAGGCGGGGGATGGAGCAGTTCTTC
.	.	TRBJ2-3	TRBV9	CASDDSDSETDTQYF	TGTGCCAGCGACGACAGCGACTCGGAGACAGATACGCAGTATTTT
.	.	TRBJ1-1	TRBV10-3	CAISVNEMAEAFF	TGTGCCATCAGTGTTAACGAGATGGCTGAAGCTTTCTTT
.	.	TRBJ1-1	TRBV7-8	CASSSTGNTEAFF	TGTGCCAGCAGCTCGACAGGAAACACTGAAGCTTTCTTT
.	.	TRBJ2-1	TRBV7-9	CASSGPLDNEQFF	TGTGCCAGCAGCGGCCCCCTTGACAATGAGCAGTTCTTC
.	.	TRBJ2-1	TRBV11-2	CASSLGAGGYEQFF	TGTGCCAGCAGCTTAGGGGCAGGGGGGTATGAGCAGTTCTTC
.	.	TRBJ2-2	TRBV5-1	CASSGQTDTGELFF	TGCGCCAGCAGCGGACAAACGGACACCGGGGAGCTGTTTTTT
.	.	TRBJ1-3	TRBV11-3	CASSTTASGNTIYF	TGTGCCAGCAGCACGACAGCCTCTGGAAACACCATATATTTT
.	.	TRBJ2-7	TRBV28	CASSLSLNRDYEQYF	TGTGCCAGCAGTTTATCCCTTAACAGAGACTACGAGCAGTACTTC
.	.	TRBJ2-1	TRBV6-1	CASSGFLSVNEQFF	TGTGCCAGCTCAGGATTTCTCTCGGTCAATGAGCAGTTCTTC
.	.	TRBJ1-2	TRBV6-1	CASSARATGYTF	TGTGCCAGCAGTGCCAGGGCTACTGGCTACACCTTC
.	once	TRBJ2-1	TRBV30	CAWSKIARGRYNEQFF	TGTGCCTGGAGTAAGATAGCGCGCGGAAGGTACAATGAGCAGTTCTTC
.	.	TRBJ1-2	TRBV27	CASSPIEELSEFGYTF	TGTGCCAGCAGCCCCATAGAGGAGCTTTCGGAGTTTGGCTACACCTTC
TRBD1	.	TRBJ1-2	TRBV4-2	CASSQDGGTGARLYGYTF	TGTGCCAGCAGCCAAGATGGGGGGACAGGGGCGCGCCTCTATGGCTACACCTTC
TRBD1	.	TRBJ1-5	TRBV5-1	CASSFSGGYDQPQHF	TGCGCCAGCAGCTTTTCAGGGGGGTATGATCAGCCCCAGCATTTT
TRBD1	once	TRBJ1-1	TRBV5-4	CASSRPGQGAGGAFF	TGTGCCAGCAGTCGGCCGGGACAGGGCGCGGGGGGAGCTTTCTTT
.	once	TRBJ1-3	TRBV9	CASSVDPLWQRAGNTIYF	TGTGCCAGCAGCGTAGACCCCCTGTGGCAGCGCGCTGGAAACACCATATATTTT
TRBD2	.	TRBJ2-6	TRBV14	CASSGGLAGPSGANVLTF	TGTGCCAGCAGCGGAGGACTAGCGGGGCCGTCTGGGGCCAACGTCCTGACTTTC
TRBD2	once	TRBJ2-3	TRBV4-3	CASSRTGGPSDTQYF	TGCGCCAGCAGCCGAACGGGAGGGCCCTCAGATACGCAGTATTTT
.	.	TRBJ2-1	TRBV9	CASSPVGEAEQFF	TGTGCCAGCAGCCCTGTAGGGGAGGCTGAGCAGTTCTTC
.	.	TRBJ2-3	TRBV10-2	CASSGKGRAGDTQYF	TGCGCCAGCAGTGGGAAGGGGCGCGCAGGGGATACGCAGTATTTT